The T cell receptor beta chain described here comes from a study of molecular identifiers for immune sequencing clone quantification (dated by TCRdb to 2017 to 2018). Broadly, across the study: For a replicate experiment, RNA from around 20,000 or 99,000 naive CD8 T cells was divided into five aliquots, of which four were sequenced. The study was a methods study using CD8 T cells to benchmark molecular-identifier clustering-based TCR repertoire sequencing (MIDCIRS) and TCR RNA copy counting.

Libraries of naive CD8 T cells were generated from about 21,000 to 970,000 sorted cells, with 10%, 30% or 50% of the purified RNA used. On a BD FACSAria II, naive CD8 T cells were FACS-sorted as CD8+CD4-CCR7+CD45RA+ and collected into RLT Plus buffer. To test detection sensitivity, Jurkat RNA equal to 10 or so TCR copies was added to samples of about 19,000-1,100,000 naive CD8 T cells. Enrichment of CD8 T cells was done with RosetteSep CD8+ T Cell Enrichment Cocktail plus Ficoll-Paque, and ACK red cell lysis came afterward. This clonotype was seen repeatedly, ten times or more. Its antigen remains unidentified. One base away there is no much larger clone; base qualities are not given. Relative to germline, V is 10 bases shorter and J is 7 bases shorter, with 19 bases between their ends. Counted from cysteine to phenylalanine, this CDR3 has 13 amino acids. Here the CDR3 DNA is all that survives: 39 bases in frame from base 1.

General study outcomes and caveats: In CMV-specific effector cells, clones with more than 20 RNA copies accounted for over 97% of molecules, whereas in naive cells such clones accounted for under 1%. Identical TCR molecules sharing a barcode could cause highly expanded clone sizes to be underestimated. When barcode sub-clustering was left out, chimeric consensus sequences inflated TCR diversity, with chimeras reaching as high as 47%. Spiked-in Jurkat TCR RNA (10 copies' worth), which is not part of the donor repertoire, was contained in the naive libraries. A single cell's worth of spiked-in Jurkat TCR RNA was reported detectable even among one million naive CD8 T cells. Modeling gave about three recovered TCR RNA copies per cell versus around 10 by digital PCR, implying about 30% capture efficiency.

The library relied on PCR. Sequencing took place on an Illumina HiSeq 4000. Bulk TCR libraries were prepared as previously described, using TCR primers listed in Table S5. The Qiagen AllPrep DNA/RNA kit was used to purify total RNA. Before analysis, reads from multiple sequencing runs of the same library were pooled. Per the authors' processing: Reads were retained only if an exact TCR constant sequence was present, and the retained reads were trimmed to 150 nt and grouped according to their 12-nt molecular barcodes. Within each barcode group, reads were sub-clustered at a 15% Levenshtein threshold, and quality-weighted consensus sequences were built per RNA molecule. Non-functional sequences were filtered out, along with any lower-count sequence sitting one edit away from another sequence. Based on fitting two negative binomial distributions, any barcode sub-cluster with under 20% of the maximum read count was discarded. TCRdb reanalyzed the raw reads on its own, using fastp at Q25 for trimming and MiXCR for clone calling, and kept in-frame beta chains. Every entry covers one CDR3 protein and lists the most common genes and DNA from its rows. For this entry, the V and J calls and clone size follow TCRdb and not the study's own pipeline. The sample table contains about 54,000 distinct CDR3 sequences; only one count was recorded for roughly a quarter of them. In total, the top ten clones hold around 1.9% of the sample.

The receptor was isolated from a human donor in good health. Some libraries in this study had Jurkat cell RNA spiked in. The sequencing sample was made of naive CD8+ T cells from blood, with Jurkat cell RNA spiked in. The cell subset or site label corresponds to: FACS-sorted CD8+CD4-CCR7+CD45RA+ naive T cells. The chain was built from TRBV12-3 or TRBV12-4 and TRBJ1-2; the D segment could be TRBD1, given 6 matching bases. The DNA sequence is TGTGCCAACTCAATGGGGGGCTTTGGTGGCTACACCTTC. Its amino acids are CANSMGGFGGYTF.